This passage covers 23 T cell receptor beta chains from one sample sequenced in a study of regulatory T cells in long-lasting Graves disease. Combining iRepertoire HTBI primers with Arm-PCR of CDR3 regions, the authors built TCR beta libraries. TCRdb reprocessed the multiplex PCR reads with MiXCR, giving one entry per CDR3 protein. The sample lists fewer than 650,000 distinct CDR3 sequences; roughly a sixth were seen once. Time point indicated: newly diagnosed GD, antithyroid drugs for less than 3 months. Researchers made the TCR library from RNA that was extracted from PBMCs. This same sample was also taken into another study, of T cells in Graves' hyperthyroidism and ophthalmopathy.

Sequenced material: peripheral blood mononuclear cells (PBMCs), taken at new diagnosis, from a patient treated with antithyroid drugs. The receptors were gathered from a man between 18 and 29 years old with Graves disease.

This clonotype was detected a few times. The chain couples TRBV5-1 to TRBJ2-1; weak D call: TRBD1 (6 bases). Germline loops: CDR1 SGHRS, CDR2 YFSETQ. The CDR3 extends over 14 amino acids. V lost 2 bases, J lost 5 bases, and 11 bases lay in between. The CDR3 loop is CASSFLRGHNEQFF. DNA for the CDR3: TGCGCCAGCAGCTTCCTCAGGGGACACAATGAGCAGTTCTTC.

This clonotype was seen many times. DNA of the CDR3: TGTGCCAGCAGCCGACAGGGGTTCGGTGAAGCTTTCTTT. Encoded protein: CASSRQGFGEAFF. The rearrangement uses TRBV7-9 and TRBJ1-1, with TRBD1 matching over 8 bases. The J segment lost 7 bases and the V segment lost 5 bases, leaving 6 bases of the junction unmatched. Germline lookup yields CDR1 SEHNR and CDR2 FQNEAQ (reference sequence). The CDR3 is 13 amino acids.

There are many counts of this clonotype. The V call is TRBV20-1, the J call TRBJ2-7, with D possibly matching TRBD1 (5 bases). Germline CDR1 reads DFQATT; CDR2 reads SNEGSKA (reference sequence). V was shortened by 1 base and J by 5 bases, with 12 bases between the two germline ends. This CDR3 comprises 13 residues. CDR3 DNA sequence: TGCAGTGCTAGAGTGAGAGTGGGGCACGAGCAGTACTTC. Its protein is CSARVRVGHEQYF.

The J gene is TRBJ1-5, the V gene TRBV3-1, with D possibly matching TRBD1 (6 bases). The V and J ends lost 2 bases and 7 bases respectively, with 21 bases between them. The germline V gene encodes CDR1 LGHDT and CDR2 YNNKEL (reference sequence). The CDR3 loop spans 17 amino acids. CDR3 DNA sequence: TGTGCCAGCAGCCAAAGACCCCCGGGGGCACGTAGACAGCCCCAGCATTTT. Translation: CASSQRPPGARRQPQHF.

This clonotype was seen only a few times. The chain has TRBV7-6 and TRBJ2-3; weak D call: TRBD1 (5 bases). Trimming took 5 bases from V and 2 from J, leaving 14 bases between them. From germline, CDR1 is SGHVS and CDR2 FNYEAQ. The CDR3 has 15 amino acids. The CDR3 bases are TGTGCCAGCAGCCTCGGTGGGGCTTACACAGATACGCAGTATTTT. Protein: CASSLGGAYTDTQYF.

This clonotype was counted many times. The rearrangement uses TRBV20-1 and TRBJ2-1, with D unclear. This CDR3 is 11 amino acids long. Trimming took 6 bases from V and 10 from J, leaving 13 bases between them. Looked up from germline, CDR1 is DFQATT and CDR2 is SNEGSKA (reference sequence). The CDR3 region is CSAPVLVEQFF. DNA of the CDR3: TGCAGTGCCCCGGTATTGGTAGAGCAGTTCTTC.

This clonotype was picked up a small number of times. The chain links TRBV10-2 to TRBJ2-7; D uncertain. There are 15 residues in the CDR3. CDR1 and CDR2 from the germline V gene are WSHSY and SAAADI. The ends were cut back, 3 bases at V and 0 bases at J, with 12 bases in the middle. CDR3 nucleotides: TGCGCCAGCAGTGAACGCAGTACCCCCTCCTACGAGCAGTACTTC. It specifies CASSERSTPSYEQYF.

This clonotype was observed many times. This chain joins TRBV6-1 and TRBJ2-7; no clear D. The germline V gene has CDR1 MNHNS and CDR2 SASEGT. V was trimmed by 6 bases and J by 7 bases, leaving 16 bases between them. The CDR3 sequence is 13 residues long. CDR3 coding DNA: TGTGCCAGCAGCCACTCTGCTCTCGGGGAGCAGTACTTC. This sequence encodes CASSHSALGEQYF.

This clonotype was seen at least ten times. This chain connects TRBV28 to TRBJ2-7, with 8 bases identical to TRBD1. The CDR3 consists of 14 residues. CDR1 and CDR2 from the germline V gene are MDHEN and SYDVKM. The ends lost 2 bases at V and 7 bases at J; junction bases unmatched: 7. This CDR3 is CASSLGQGAWEQYF. The CDR3 coding sequence is TGTGCCAGCAGTTTAGGCCAGGGGGCGTGGGAGCAGTACTTC.

The rearrangement links TRBV5-1 to TRBJ1-2; no reliable D call. Germline V gene data show CDR1 as SGHRS and CDR2 as YFSETQ. The CDR3 runs to 14 residues. V lost 3 bases and J lost 2, with 11 bases in between. CDR3 nucleotides: TGCGCCAGCAGCTCCCGGCCGGAGAACTATGGCTACACCTTC. Translated: CASSSRPENYGYTF. The whole variable domain, remainder taken from reference TRBV5-1 and TRBJ1-2, is KAGVTQTPRYLIKTRGQQVTLSCSPISGHRSVSWYQQTPGQGLQFLFEYFSETQRNKGNFPGRFSGRQFSNSRSEMNVSTLELGDSALYLCASSSRPENYGYTFGSGTRLTVV.

This clonotype was observed once. This chain joins TRBV4-1 and TRBJ2-1; 12 nucleotides line up with TRBD2. CDR1 MGHRA and CDR2 YSYEKL come from the germline V gene. This CDR3 spans 18 amino acids. J lost 6 bases, V lost 0 bases, and 9 bases had no gene match. CDR3 region: CASSQDPASGRARNEQFF. CDR3 nucleotides: TGCGCCAGCAGCCAAGACCCAGCTAGCGGGAGGGCTCGCAATGAGCAGTTCTTC.

This clonotype has ten or more counts. The genes are TRBV7-9 and TRBJ2-1; 11 bases align to TRBD2. CDR3 length equals 15 residues. The J segment lost 8 bases and the V segment lost 5 bases, leaving 8 bases of the junction unmatched. CDR1 is SEHNR and CDR2 is FQNEAQ in the germline V gene (reference sequence). This CDR3 is CASSHSGRAVYEQFF. The CDR3 DNA is TGTGCCAGCAGCCATAGCGGGAGGGCTGTGTATGAGCAGTTCTTC. Based on the CDR3 plus reference TRBV7-9 and TRBJ2-1, the full variable domain is DTGVSQNPRHKITKRGQNVTFRCDPISEHNRLYWYRQTLGQGPEFLTYFQNEAQLEKSRLLSDRFSAERPKGSFSTLEIQRTEQGDSAMYLCASSHSGRAVYEQFFGPGTRLTVL.

The table lists this clonotype with a few counts. V is TRBV10-3 and J is TRBJ1-1; D ambiguous. Germline-derived CDR1 and CDR2 are ENHRY and SYGVKD. Trimming shortened V by 2 bases and J by 1 base, and 8 bases separated the two germline ends. The length of the CDR3 is 14 residues. The CDR3 is CAISEGPRNTEAFF. The CDR3 bases are TGTGCCATCAGTGAGGGTCCGAGGAACACTGAAGCTTTCTTT.

J is TRBJ1-2 and V is TRBV7-9; TRBD1 matches at 7 bases. V was pared by 5 bases and J by 4 bases, with 16 bases of the junction left unmatched. This CDR3 spans 17 amino acids. The germline V gene has CDR1 SEHNR and CDR2 FQNEAQ (reference sequence). The CDR3 nucleotides read TGTGCCAGCAGCCCCCGACAGGGAACCCCCGAGGGCTATGGCTACACCTTC. Translating gives CASSPRQGTPEGYGYTF.

This clonotype was recorded a few times. This chain connects TRBV4-1 to TRBJ2-7; possible D gene TRBD2, 6 bases. The CDR3 consists of 16 residues. Trimming took 2 bases from V and 0 from J, leaving 14 bases between them. Germline CDR1 is MGHRA and CDR2 is YSYEKL. The CDR3 protein is CASSQSAGSTSYEQYF. The CDR3 coding sequence is TGCGCCAGCAGCCAATCTGCCGGGAGCACCTCCTACGAGCAGTACTTC.

The sample holds many counts of this clonotype. The rearrangement joins TRBV29-1 to TRBJ2-7, with D possibly TRBD2 on 5 matching bases. V was pared by 4 bases and J by 2 bases, with 12 bases between. This CDR3 is 13 amino acids long. Germline-derived CDR1 and CDR2 are SQVTM and ANQGSEA. In DNA form, the CDR3 reads TGCAGCGTTGGTGTTTCAGCGGCCTACGAGCAGTACTTC. This translates into CSVGVSAAYEQYF.

This clonotype was recorded a few times. This chain links TRBV5-1 with TRBJ1-4, with D uncertain. In germline, CDR1 is SGHRS, CDR2 YFSETQ. V was pared by 3 bases and J by 7 bases, with 10 bases between. The CDR3 has 13 residues. Here the CDR3 reads CASSSTLFEKLFF. As DNA, the CDR3 is TGCGCCAGCAGCTCGACCCTCTTTGAAAAACTGTTTTTT.

This clonotype has more than one count but fewer than ten. The rearrangement joins TRBV10-3 to TRBJ2-7; D remains ambiguous. This CDR3 region has 12 residues. Germline-derived CDR1 and CDR2 are ENHRY and SYGVKD. V was shortened by 8 bases and J by 2 bases, with 10 bases between the two germline ends. For the CDR3, the DNA is TGTGCCATCGGTGGATCGGCCTACGAGCAGTACTTC. It yields the protein CAIGGSAYEQYF.

This clonotype was found many times. This chain joins TRBV5-1 and TRBJ1-1; D call uncertain. The CDR3 covers 16 residues. V was clipped by 1 base and J by 1 base, with 14 bases between them. Germline CDR1 and CDR2: SGHRS and YFSETQ. Written as DNA, the CDR3 is TGCGCCAGCAGCTTGAATCTCGTCGAGCCGAACACTGAAGCTTTCTTT. The encoded protein is CASSLNLVEPNTEAFF.

In its sample, this clonotype was seen a few times. V usage is TRBV4-1 and J usage is TRBJ2-7, with a possible D match to TRBD1 (5 bases). Per germline, CDR1 MGHRA and CDR2 YSYEKL. Trimming took off 3 bases at V and 0 bases at J, with 15 bases between the two ends. This CDR3 has 16 residues. In DNA, the CDR3 is TGCGCCAGCAGCCAGAGAAAGACAGCTGACTCCTACGAGCAGTACTTC. As protein: CASSQRKTADSYEQYF.

This chain uses TRBV12-3 or TRBV12-4 with TRBJ1-5; D is perhaps TRBD1 (5 bases). This CDR3 contains 14 residues. V shed 6 bases and J shed 0 bases, with 9 bases lying between them. CDR3 nucleotide sequence: TGTGCCAGCAGGAGGGGAGATAGCAATCAGCCCCAGCATTTT. This translates into CASRRGDSNQPQHF.

The chain couples TRBV12-3 or TRBV12-4 to TRBJ2-1; no definite D call. The CDR3 covers 14 residues. The V end was cut by 6 bases, the J end by 1 base, with 10 bases between. The CDR3 bases are TGTGCCAGCAGCCCCGAGGTGTCCTACAATGAGCAGTTCTTC. Residues: CASSPEVSYNEQFF.

This clonotype was detected many times. J is TRBJ2-1 and V is TRBV20-1, with TRBD2 matching 11 bases. The CDR3 runs to 16 residues. Germline loops: CDR1 DFQATT, CDR2 SNEGSKA (reference sequence). The trim removed 3 bases at V and 7 bases at J, leaving 11 bases unmatched. The CDR3 here is CSARGLLAGVTNEQFF. In DNA form, the CDR3 reads TGCAGTGCTAGGGGATTACTAGCGGGAGTAACGAATGAGCAGTTCTTC.